The 19 T cell receptor beta chains below all came from one sample that was sequenced in a study of cytomegalovirus exposure and HLA in healthy donors (dated by TCRdb to about 2017). The library was generated by the immunoSEQ multiplex PCR assay. For the multiplex PCR, a mixture combining 60 forward primers for TCR Vbeta segments and 13 reverse primers for TCR Jbeta segments was used. In its TCRdb copy, this immuneACCESS table keeps in-frame sequences only and misses some clones. Where compared with another copy, unresolved V genes explain less than half of these, and the others have no known cause. This sample is represented by 110,000 to 150,000 clones; 80% to 85% of them were singletons. Together, the top ten hold 2.5% of the sample. The sequencing input was PBMCs. All receptors derive from a boy aged 2 to 9 in good health and CMV-seronegative.

This chain links TRBV7-9 with TRBJ2-1; 11 bases match TRBD2. J was trimmed by 9 bases and V by 4 bases; bases with no gene match: 8. Germline V gene data show CDR1 as SEHNR and CDR2 as FQNEAQ (reference sequence). The CDR3 consists of 15 residues. The CDR3 reads CASSSLAGGLGEQFF. CDR3 nucleotide sequence: TGTGCCAGCAGCTCTTTAGCGGGAGGGTTGGGTGAGCAGTTCTTC. The complete variable domain, with remaining parts taken from reference TRBV7-9 and TRBJ2-1, reads DTGVSQNPRHKITKRGQNVTFRCDPISEHNRLYWYRQTLGQGPEFLTYFQNEAQLEKSRLLSDRFSAERPKGSFSTLEIQRTEQGDSAMYLCASSSLAGGLGEQFFGPGTRLTVL.

In DNA, the CDR3 is TGTGCCAGCAGCCTAACCGGGACAGGGTATATGGAGACCCAGTACTTC. Translating gives CASSLTGTGYMETQYF. The chain recombines TRBV6-6 with TRBJ2-5, with 9 bases fitting TRBD1. The V gene's germline CDR1 is MNHNY and CDR2 SVGAGI (reference sequence). The CDR3 is 16 residues long. J gave up 5 bases and V 6 bases, and 13 bases lay outside the gene matches.

The genes are TRBV7-9 and TRBJ2-1, with a tentative D call TRBD1 (5 bases). Germline V gene lookup returns CDR1 SEHNR and CDR2 FQNEAQ (reference sequence). The V gene lost 4 bases and the J gene lost 0 bases, with 16 bases spanning the gap. CDR3 length equals 17 residues. The CDR3 DNA reads as TGTGCCAGCAGCTCTGTTTACAGGACCAGCTCCTACAATGAGCAGTTCTTC. It is translated as CASSSVYRTSSYNEQFF.

V is TRBV19 and J is TRBJ2-1; the match to TRBD2 covers 8 bases. V shed 6 bases and J 3 bases; nucleotides not matched to a gene: 4. CDR1 and CDR2 from the germline V gene are LNHDA and SQIVND (reference sequence). This CDR3 has 14 amino acids. CDR3: CASRTSEHYNEQFF. In nucleotides, the CDR3 is TGTGCCAGTAGGACTAGCGAGCACTACAATGAGCAGTTCTTC.

This clone was found once. The J gene is TRBJ2-1, the V gene TRBV5-1, with D perhaps matching TRBD1 (6 bases). Trimming took 3 bases from V and 3 from J, leaving 19 bases between them. Germline V gene sequence: CDR1 SGHRS, CDR2 YFSETQ. This CDR3 is 17 amino acids long. The CDR3 coding sequence is TGCGCCAGCAGCTCGGCCCCGACAGGTTTCCTCTACAATGAGCAGTTCTTC. This sequence encodes CASSSAPTGFLYNEQFF.

The V and J genes are TRBV18 and TRBJ2-1; TRBD2 matches at 12 bases. V shed 1 base and J 7 bases; nucleotides not matched to a gene: 17. CDR3 length: 20 amino acids. Germline CDR1 is KGHSH and CDR2 is LQKENI. The DNA of the CDR3 is TGTGCCAGCTCACCACAGCAGCTACTAGCGGGAGGCAGAAAAGGAAATGAGCAGTTCTTC. Its translation: CASSPQQLLAGGRKGNEQFF. The full variable domain, its missing parts supplied by reference TRBV18 and TRBJ2-1, is NAGVMQNPRHLVRRRGQEARLRCSPMKGHSHVYWYRQLPEEGLKFMVYLQKENIIDESGMPKERFSAEFPKEGPSILRIQQVVRGDSAAYFCASSPQQLLAGGRKGNEQFFGPGTRLTVL.

This chain connects TRBV25-1 to TRBJ2-6; 7 nucleotides line up with TRBD1. Germline trimming cut 8 bases from V and 0 bases from J; bases unmatched to any gene: 7. The CDR3 spans 16 residues. Germline CDR1 is MGHDK and CDR2 is SYGVNS. CDR3: CASDGQESSGANVLTF. The CDR3 DNA follows: TGTGCCAGCGACGGACAGGAGAGCTCTGGGGCCAACGTCCTGACTTTC. The complete variable domain, with remaining parts taken from reference TRBV25-1 and TRBJ2-6, reads EADIYQTPRYLVIGTGKKITLECSQTMGHDKMYWYQQDPGMELHLIHYSYGVNSTEKGDLSSESTVSRIRTEHFPLTLESARPSHTSQYLCASDGQESSGANVLTFGAGSRLTVL.

The sample holds a few counts of this clone. In DNA, the CDR3 is TGTGCCATCAGTCCCGGGACAGGGGACTCCCGGTCGCCCCTCCACTTT. It specifies CAISPGTGDSRSPLHF. The chain has TRBV10-3 and TRBJ1-6, with 10 bases identical to TRBD1. CDR1 and CDR2 (germline): ENHRY, SYGVKD. V lost 5 bases to trimming and J lost 13 bases; unmatched junction nucleotides: 14. CDR3 length equals 16 residues.

This sequence joins TRBV5-1 and TRBJ2-7, with D maybe TRBD2 (7 bases). Germline lookup yields CDR1 SGHRS and CDR2 YFSETQ. The CDR3 has 14 residues. V was pared by 4 bases and J by 2 bases, with 13 bases between. CDR3 protein: CASSMGGPAYEQYF. The CDR3 nucleotides are TGCGCCAGCAGCATGGGGGGGCCGGCCTACGAGCAGTACTTC.

The chain links TRBV28 to TRBJ1-4, with 7 bases matching TRBD1. The germline V gene encodes CDR1 MDHEN and CDR2 SYDVKM. V lost 6 bases and J lost 10; bases outside the gene matches: 8. This CDR3 is built from 13 residues. CDR3 in DNA: TGTGCCAGCAGCTTAAACAGGGGAGGAAAACTGTTTTTT. Translating it yields CASSLNRGGKLFF.

V usage is TRBV7-8 and J usage is TRBJ2-3; TRBD2 aligns across 8 bases. The germline CDR1 and CDR2 sequences are SGHVS and FQNEAQ. The CDR3 length is 17 residues. Trimming cost V 4 bases and J 0 bases; bases outside gene matches: 9. CDR3 amino acids: CASSSSIAGPSTDTQYF. The CDR3 DNA sequence: TGTGCCAGCAGCTCGAGTATAGCGGGACCTAGCACAGATACGCAGTATTTT.

This clone has more than one count but fewer than ten. V gene TRBV4-1 combines with J gene TRBJ2-7; TRBD1 matches 10 bases. With V trimmed by 4 bases and J by 3 bases, 6 bases remained unmatched. Germline CDR1 is MGHRA and CDR2 is YSYEKL. The CDR3 has 15 amino acids. This CDR3 reads CASSRRDRGYYEQYF. For the CDR3, the DNA is TGCGCCAGCAGCCGCCGGGACAGGGGATACTACGAGCAGTACTTC.

This sequence joins TRBV19 and TRBJ1-6; D is uncertain. The CDR3 is 14 amino acids. V was pared by 8 bases and J by 0 bases, with 8 bases between. Germline loops: CDR1 LNHDA, CDR2 SQIVND (reference sequence). CDR3 nucleotide sequence: TGTGCCAGTGAGGGAAGCTCCTATAATTCACCCCTCCACTTT. Protein: CASEGSSYNSPLHF.

The J gene is TRBJ1-2, the V gene TRBV4-2, with unresolved D. Germline values: CDR1 LGHNA, CDR2 YNFKEQ. This CDR3 has 15 amino acids. Deletions cut 0 bases from V and 0 bases from J, with 8 bases between. The CDR3 nucleotides are TGTGCCAGCAGCCAAGAGGGCAGAGCTAACTATGGCTACACCTTC. This encodes CASSQEGRANYGYTF.

The rearrangement uses TRBV5-4 and TRBJ1-6; D is unclear. Trimming cost V 0 bases and J 9 bases, with 28 bases left between them. The CDR3 is made up of 20 amino acids. CDR1 and CDR2 from the germline V gene are SGHNT and YYREEE (reference sequence). The CDR3 nucleotides are TGTGCCAGCAGCTTGGTTGGCTCCCAATCCGGGTCCCCCAACGGTTCACCCCTCCACTTT. Residues: CASSLVGSQSGSPNGSPLHF.

V usage is TRBV5-4 and J usage is TRBJ2-7; 7 bases agree with TRBD1. Germline CDR1 is SGHNT and CDR2 is YYREEE (reference sequence). V lost 0 bases and J lost 2; bases outside the gene matches: 5. This CDR3 is 15 amino acids long. CDR3 amino acids: CASSLGGDRPYEQYF. CDR3 coding DNA: TGTGCCAGCAGCTTGGGAGGGGACAGACCCTACGAGCAGTACTTC.

The J gene is TRBJ1-2, the V gene TRBV19; D call uncertain. The CDR3 has 15 amino acids. CDR1 is LNHDA and CDR2 is SQIVND in the germline V gene (reference sequence). V lost 4 bases and J lost 0, with 12 bases in between. In DNA, the CDR3 is TGTGCCAGTAGTAGGTCGTCAGATGCTAACTATGGCTACACCTTC. Protein: CASSRSSDANYGYTF.

This chain joins TRBV4-3 and TRBJ1-5; a weak D match, TRBD1 (6 bases). Trimming left V 1 base short and J 0 bases short, with 10 bases between. The CDR3 spans 16 residues. CDR1 LGHNA and CDR2 YSLEER come from the germline V gene. In nucleotides, the CDR3 is TGCGCCAGCAGCCAAGGGACAGCCTATAGCAATCAGCCCCAGCATTTT. Amino acid sequence: CASSQGTAYSNQPQHF.

The V call is TRBV5-1, the J call TRBJ1-2, with 12 bases matching TRBD1. Trimming removed 3 bases from V and 10 bases from J; junction bases left unmatched: 16. CDR3 length: 17 residues. In germline, CDR1 is SGHRS, CDR2 YFSETQ. The CDR3 sequence: CASSSLPGTGGGVVYTF. The CDR3 DNA reads as TGCGCCAGCAGCTCCCTCCCGGGGACAGGGGGCGGTGTGGTCTACACCTTC.